These T cell receptor beta chains were read from a single sample in a study of T cells expressing NK-cell markers. TCRdb reanalyzed the 5' RACE reads and collapses them to one entry per CDR3 protein, without DNA. The repertoire table contains 500,000 to 600,000 distinct CDR3 sequences. Sequenced sample: blood T cells: a sorted CD56 or NKG2C T cell subset, CD4+ or CD8+ T cells, or bulk PBMC T cells (not recorded which). The source is a man aged 18 to 29 in good health. The CDR3 runs from the conserved cysteine through the conserved F or W. Each record gives: V gene, J gene, CDR3 protein.

TRBV7-8	TRBJ2-3	CASLRRSSDTQYF
TRBV19	TRBJ2-5	CASSIVAGLAGIEETQYF
TRBV12-3/TRBV12-4	TRBJ2-2	CASSFNPPGPSGELFF
TRBV20-1	TRBJ2-1	CSAPGHGVSYNEQFF
TRBV30	TRBJ2-1	CAWRYAGAVIRQFF
TRBV5-1	TRBJ2-3	CASSLVPDKDTQYF
TRBV11-2	TRBJ2-5	CASTQGQETQYF
TRBV20-1	TRBJ2-4	CSARLQDRNIQYF
TRBV28	TRBJ2-7	CAVQGRVEQYF
TRBV7-6	TRBJ1-4	CASRNRARTGGEKLFF
TRBV20-1	TRBJ2-1	CSAKRDSYNEQFF
TRBV29-1	TRBJ2-5	CSVALGRAGGGVETQYF
TRBV24-1	TRBJ2-3	CATRGLAGDTDTQYF
TRBV5-1	TRBJ1-1	CASSSTTGANTEAFF
TRBV5-1	TRBJ2-3	CASSHGLAGGPGDTQYF
TRBV6-2/TRBV6-3	TRBJ2-1	CASSYRVGTADEQFF
TRBV5-1	TRBJ2-7	CASSVGGPLYEQYF
TRBV11-3	TRBJ2-6	CASSLVWDRGNGANVLTF
TRBV24-1	TRBJ2-1	CATSDFAPGYNEQFF
TRBV7-2	TRBJ1-1	CASSLGPRGLKAFF
TRBV12-3/TRBV12-4	TRBJ2-5	CASRLAGGETQYF
TRBV7-8	TRBJ2-1	CASSLVAGGPKNEQFF
TRBV11-2	TRBJ1-1	CASSLILTEAFF
TRBV28	TRBJ2-7	CASSSLEGLAGSYEQYF
TRBV12-3/TRBV12-4	TRBJ1-2	CASSLTGSTYGYTF
TRBV29-1	TRBJ2-7	CSAGRAYEQYF
TRBV15	TRBJ2-7	CATSERTETYEQYF
TRBV11-1	TRBJ2-1	CASSLGAAEQQFF
TRBV30	TRBJ2-4	CAWSVGSGINIQYF
TRBV5-1	TRBJ1-1	CASSLDRSSLNTEAFF
TRBV18	TRBJ1-5	CASSPGTAINQPQHF
TRBV6-2/TRBV6-3	TRBJ2-7	CASTASRTFSYEQYF
TRBV6-2/TRBV6-3	TRBJ2-7	CASSYPPGPYEQYF
TRBV11-3	TRBJ2-1	CASSRGAQYNEQFF
TRBV20-1	TRBJ1-3	CSARRGISGNTIYF
TRBV5-5	TRBJ1-3	CASSFRPGSDTIYF
TRBV7-9	TRBJ2-7	CASSPHGSGLGDEQYF
TRBV7-2	TRBJ2-5	CASSLSAGGWETQYF
TRBV11-2	TRBJ2-1	CASSHESRLAGIYNEQFF
TRBV29-1	TRBJ1-4	CSVEDRSGGTNEKLFF
TRBV10-3	TRBJ2-1	CASEEPGLAGDEQFF
TRBV6-5	TRBJ1-4	CASRRDGPLEKLFF
TRBV30	TRBJ2-1	CAWSFILTGVNEQFF
TRBV15	TRBJ2-1	CATSRDMRLAGSPTEQFF
TRBV29-1	TRBJ2-5	CSAPPNSSHKRGSYQETQYF
TRBV5-1	TRBJ1-1	CASSLASYTEAFF
TRBV6-2/TRBV6-3	TRBJ2-3	CASSYLQREGTDTQYF
TRBV4-1	TRBJ1-1	CASKAYRGNTEAFF
TRBV2	TRBJ1-1	CASSAGIGTEAFF
TRBV10-3	TRBJ2-6	CAISGRDSVANVLTF
TRBV4-1	TRBJ1-6	CASSQENPGVSYNSPLHF
TRBV7-3	TRBJ2-1	CASSLLGQGSSYNEQFF
TRBV5-1	TRBJ2-1	CASSWTSGRARGGSYNEQFF
TRBV4-3	TRBJ1-1	CASSQGFETEAFF
TRBV30	TRBJ2-1	CAWEPGLTYNEQFF
TRBV9	TRBJ2-7	CASSDGQAFYEQYF
TRBV7-3	TRBJ2-7	CASSNSGTAYEQYF
TRBV18	TRBJ2-1	CASSPGSRGNEQFF